A selection of T cell receptor beta chains follows, all from one sample in a study of T cells in Graves' hyperthyroidism and ophthalmopathy. Each CDR3 protein is one row after TCRdb ran MiXCR on the multiplex PCR reads. The top ten hold approximately 26% of the sample, which has 450,000 to 650,000 distinct CDR3 sequences, less than 25% seen once. Sequences were obtained from blood. These receptors originate from a man aged 18 to 29 with Graves' hyperthyroidism. The CDR3 runs from the conserved cysteine through the conserved F or W. Fields, in order: J gene, clone size, D gene, V gene, CDR3 protein, CDR3 DNA. A D gene is named only where the DNA matches it firmly. Clone size appears in some rows only: once, few, many, or a class for an expanded clone.

TRBJ2-5 NA TRBD1 TRBV5-1 CASSARQGPGWTQYF TGCGCCAGCAGCGCCCGACAGGGTCCTGGGTGGACCCAGTACTTC
TRBJ2-7 many NA TRBV12-3/TRBV12-4 CASSFWSLSHSSYEQYF TGTGCCAGCAGTTTCTGGAGCCTCTCACACTCCTCCTACGAGCAGTACTTC
TRBJ1-1 NA NA TRBV20-1 CSARARYTEAFF TGCAGTGCTAGAGCAAGATACACTGAAGCTTTCTTT
TRBJ1-5 few NA TRBV5-1 CASSLAGRAEQPQHF TGCGCCAGCAGCTTGGCCGGGAGGGCTGAACAGCCCCAGCATTTT
TRBJ1-2 few NA TRBV14 CASSHSRLGNYGYTF TGTGCCAGCAGCCATTCGAGGCTGGGGAACTATGGCTACACCTTC
TRBJ1-1 NA NA TRBV12-3/TRBV12-4 CASLERGLNTEAFF TGTGCCAGCTTGGAGAGGGGGTTGAACACTGAAGCTTTCTTT
TRBJ1-1 NA NA TRBV18 CASSPRVLANTEAFF TGTGCCAGCTCACCAAGGGTGCTAGCAAACACTGAAGCTTTCTTT
TRBJ1-5 NA NA TRBV28 CASSFNAHQPQHF TGTGCCAGCAGTTTTAATGCTCATCAGCCCCAGCATTTT
TRBJ1-5 NA TRBD1 TRBV28 CASSSPGQARYSNQPQHF TGTGCCAGCAGTTCACCGGGACAGGCCCGTTATAGCAATCAGCCCCAGCATTTT
TRBJ2-5 many NA TRBV9 CASSVASAQETQYF TGTGCCAGCAGCGTAGCCTCGGCCCAAGAGACCCAGTACTTC
TRBJ2-7 many NA TRBV28 CASSPGVEGPPEQYF TGTGCCAGCAGTCCGGGGGTCGAGGGTCCCCCCGAGCAGTACTTC
TRBJ2-5 NA TRBD2 TRBV28 CASRTGTSGQETQYF TGTGCCAGCAGAACCGGGACTAGCGGACAAGAGACCCAGTACTTC
TRBJ1-1 few NA TRBV30 CAWSVVGGNTEAFF TGTGCCTGGAGTGTAGTGGGGGGAAACACTGAAGCTTTCTTT
TRBJ1-2 many NA TRBV7-8 CASSLGSFYGYTF TGTGCCAGCAGCTTAGGCAGCTTCTATGGCTACACCTTC
TRBJ2-5 NA TRBD2 TRBV6-2/TRBV6-3 CASSVGLAGVTQETQYF TGTGCCAGCAGTGTCGGACTAGCGGGGGTAACCCAAGAGACCCAGTACTTC
TRBJ2-7 many NA TRBV20-1 CSARDGIYEQYF TGCAGTGCAAGGGACGGAATCTACGAGCAGTACTTC
TRBJ1-6 many NA TRBV7-8 CASSQTGYNSPLHF TGTGCCAGCAGCCAGACAGGATATAATTCACCCCTCCACTTT
TRBJ1-5 NA NA TRBV4-1 CASSQDQGTYQPQHF TGCGCCAGCAGCCAAGATCAAGGGACTTATCAGCCCCAGCATTTT
TRBJ1-5 NA NA TRBV9 CASSVAGALNQPQHF TGTGCCAGCAGCGTAGCGGGGGCTCTCAATCAGCCCCAGCATTTT
TRBJ1-3 few TRBD1 TRBV20-1 CSAGPQGAKGNTIYF TGCAGTGCTGGACCTCAGGGGGCGAAAGGAAACACCATATATTTT
TRBJ2-4 NA NA TRBV6-1 CASSDLLENIQYF TGTGCCAGCAGTGACCTTCTGGAAAACATTCAGTACTTC
TRBJ2-4 few NA TRBV11-2 CASSLSPSGGDIQYF TGTGCCAGCAGCTTAAGCCCCTCAGGGGGGGATATTCAGTACTTC
TRBJ1-3 NA TRBD1 TRBV7-2 CAQGKGNTIYF TGTGCACAGGGGAAGGGAAACACCATATATTTT
TRBJ1-1 many TRBD1 TRBV6-1 CASSEGTGLDMNTEAFF TGTGCCAGCAGTGAAGGGACAGGGTTAGACATGAACACTGAAGCTTTCTTT
TRBJ2-7 many TRBD1 TRBV6-5 CASSSGQVYEQYF TGTGCCAGCAGCTCCGGACAGGTATACGAGCAGTACTTC
TRBJ2-6 NA NA TRBV5-1 CASSLRRGSGANVLTF TGCGCCAGCAGCCTACGGAGAGGGTCCGGGGCCAACGTCCTGACTTTC
TRBJ1-5 many TRBD1 TRBV6-5 CASSGGGQQGGQPQHF TGTGCCAGCAGCGGGGGGGGGCAGCAGGGGGGTCAGCCCCAGCATTTT
TRBJ1-2 once NA TRBV7-8 CASSLDHFSYGYTF TGTGCCAGCAGCTTAGATCATTTCTCCTATGGCTACACCTTC
TRBJ1-2 many NA TRBV2 CASSEGEPRYGYTF TGTGCCAGCAGTGAGGGCGAACCCCGCTATGGCTACACCTTC